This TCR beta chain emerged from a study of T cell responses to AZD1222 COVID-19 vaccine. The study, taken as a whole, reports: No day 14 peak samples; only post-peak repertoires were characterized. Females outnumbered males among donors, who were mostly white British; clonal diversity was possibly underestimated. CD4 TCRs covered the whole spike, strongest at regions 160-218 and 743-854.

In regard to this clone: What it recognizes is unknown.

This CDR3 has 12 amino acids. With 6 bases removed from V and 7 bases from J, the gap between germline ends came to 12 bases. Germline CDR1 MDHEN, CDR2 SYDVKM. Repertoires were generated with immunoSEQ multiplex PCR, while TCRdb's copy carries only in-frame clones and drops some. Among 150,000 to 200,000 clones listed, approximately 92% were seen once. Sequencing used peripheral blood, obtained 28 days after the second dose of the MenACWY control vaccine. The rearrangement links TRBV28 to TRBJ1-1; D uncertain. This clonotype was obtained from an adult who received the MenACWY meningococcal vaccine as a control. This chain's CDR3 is CASSPRTVEAFF. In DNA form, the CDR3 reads TGTGCCAGCAGCCCACGGACGGTTGAAGCTTTCTTT.